The sequence of this TCR beta chain was determined in a study of identical twins. Template switching added a universal primer site; cDNA carried unique molecular identifiers. Using its own MiXCR run on the 5' RACE reads, TCRdb lists one record per CDR3 protein. This table holds a few hundred thousand distinct CDR3 sequences, 9.6% found once. With respect to this clonotype: As yet, its antigen is unknown.

Study-wide results and limits: Part of the zero-insertion signal could reflect confounding by invariant MAIT and iNKT cells.

The germline CDR1 and CDR2 sequences are SGHTA and FQGNSA. The CDR3 covers 16 residues. The trim removed 5 bases at V and 5 bases at J, leaving 9 bases unmatched. The sample was also linked to a second study, of yellow fever vaccine responses in identical twins.

The receptor comes from a woman aged 18-30 years in good health. V is TRBV7-2 and J is TRBJ2-5; 12 bases fit TRBD1. Sequencing was done on a sample of PBMCs. The CDR3 sequence is CASSPSGQGAWETQYF. The CDR3 bases are TGTGCCAGCAGCCCATCGGGACAGGGGGCTTGGGAGACCCAGTACTTC.